The clone carrying this T cell receptor beta chain was counted between two and nine times. Its antigen is undetermined. Clones were sequenced by immunoSEQ multiplex PCR, and TCRdb holds only the in-frame ones, with some missing. The table includes 350,000 to 450,000 clones, 92% detected once. The data are from a study of Ad26.COV2.S vaccination and SARS-CoV-2 variants. Study summary: Donor was assigned to the Ad26.COV2.S arm of trial COV1001. Dosing was one shot or two shots 56 days apart. Study observations and caveats: Spike-specific TCR breadth ran higher among vaccine recipients than placebo recipients.

Treatment specified: 15 to 20 received Ad26.COV2.S at low or high dose, single or two shots; 5 received placebo; per-sample allocation not given. Vaccine and placebo recipients were sampled on day 63 after the first injection. It was Wuhan-strain SARS-CoV-2 spike that the Ad26 vaccine vector expressed. The ends were cut back, 7 bases at V and 4 bases at J, with 18 bases in the middle. This CDR3 is 15 amino acids long. The germline gives CDR1 SGHTS, CDR2 YDEGEE. The specimen was peripheral blood, collected in a trial of Ad26.COV2.S vaccine versus placebo. The chain couples TRBV5-8 to TRBJ1-3; no definite D call. The receptor comes from a person between 18 and 65 years old who received the Ad26.COV2.S COVID-19 vaccine or a placebo. The CDR3 protein is CASVAKRPLGNTIYF. The CDR3, as DNA: TGTGCCAGCGTCGCCAAGCGTCCTCTGGGAAACACCATATATTTT. Complete variable domain (other parts from reference TRBV5-8 and TRBJ1-3): EAGVTQSPTHLIKTRGQQATLRCSPISGHTSVYWYQQALGLGLQFLLWYDEGEERNRGNFPPRFSGRQFPNYSSELNVNALELEDSALYLCASVAKRPLGNTIYFGEGSWLTVV.